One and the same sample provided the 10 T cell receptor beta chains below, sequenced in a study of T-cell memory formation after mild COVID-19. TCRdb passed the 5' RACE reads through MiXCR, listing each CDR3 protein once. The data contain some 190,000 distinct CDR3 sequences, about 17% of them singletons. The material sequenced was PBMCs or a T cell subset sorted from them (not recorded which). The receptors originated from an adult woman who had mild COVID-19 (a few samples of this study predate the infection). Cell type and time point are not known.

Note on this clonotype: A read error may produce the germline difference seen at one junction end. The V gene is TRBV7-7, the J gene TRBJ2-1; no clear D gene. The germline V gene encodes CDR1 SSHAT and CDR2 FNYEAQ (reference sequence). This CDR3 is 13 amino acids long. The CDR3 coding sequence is TGTGCTAGCAGCTCCGGACCCCGTAATGAGCAGTTCTTC. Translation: CASSSGPRNEQFF.

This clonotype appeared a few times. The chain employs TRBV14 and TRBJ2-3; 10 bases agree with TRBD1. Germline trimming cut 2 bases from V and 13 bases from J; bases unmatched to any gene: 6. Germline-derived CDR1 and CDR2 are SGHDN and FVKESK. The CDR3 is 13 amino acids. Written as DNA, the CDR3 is TGTGCCAGCAGCCAAAACTTCGGACAGGGGGAGTATTTT. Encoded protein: CASSQNFGQGEYF.

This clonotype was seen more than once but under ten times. The CDR3 here is CASSRKVGGTGETQYF. The DNA for the CDR3 is TGTGCCAGCAGCAGAAAGGTGGGGGGCACAGGGGAGACCCAGTACTTC. The chain is built from TRBV7-7 and TRBJ2-5; D tentatively reads TRBD1 or TRBD2 (6 bases each). Germline V CDR1 and CDR2: SSHAT, FNYEAQ (reference sequence). Between the trimmed V and J ends, which lost 5 bases and 5 bases, there was a span of 21 bases. The CDR3 extends over 16 amino acids.

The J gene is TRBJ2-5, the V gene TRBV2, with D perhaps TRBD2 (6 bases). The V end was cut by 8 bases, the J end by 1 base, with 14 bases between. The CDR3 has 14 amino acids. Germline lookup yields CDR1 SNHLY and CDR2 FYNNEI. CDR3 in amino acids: CASEPGTAQETQYF. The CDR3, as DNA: TGTGCCAGCGAACCTGGGACTGCCCAAGAGACCCAGTACTTC. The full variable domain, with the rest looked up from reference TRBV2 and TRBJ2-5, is EPEVTQTPSHQVTQMGQEVILRCVPISNHLYFYWYRQILGQKVEFLVSFYNNEISEKSEIFDDQFSVERPDGSNFTLKIRSTKLEDSAMYFCASEPGTAQETQYFGPGTRLLVL.

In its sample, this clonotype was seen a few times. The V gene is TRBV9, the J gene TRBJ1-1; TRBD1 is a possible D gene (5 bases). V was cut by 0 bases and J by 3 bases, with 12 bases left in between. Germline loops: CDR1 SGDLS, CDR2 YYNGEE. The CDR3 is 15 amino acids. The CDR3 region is CASSVVRDGDTEAFF. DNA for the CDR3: TGTGCCAGCAGCGTAGTAAGGGACGGAGACACTGAAGCTTTCTTT.

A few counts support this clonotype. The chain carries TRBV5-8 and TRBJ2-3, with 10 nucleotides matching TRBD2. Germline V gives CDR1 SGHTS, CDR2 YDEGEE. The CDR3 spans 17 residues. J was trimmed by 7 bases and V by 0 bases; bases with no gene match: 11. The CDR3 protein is CASSLVRLAGGRNTQYF. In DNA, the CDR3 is TGTGCCAGCAGCTTGGTCAGGTTAGCGGGGGGCCGGAATACGCAGTATTTT.

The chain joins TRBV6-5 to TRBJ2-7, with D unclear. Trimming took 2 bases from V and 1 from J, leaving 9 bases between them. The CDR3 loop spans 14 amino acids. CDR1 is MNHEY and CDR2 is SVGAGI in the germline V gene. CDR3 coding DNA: TGTGCCAGCAGTTACAATCGAGGATCCTACGAGCAGTACTTC. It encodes CASSYNRGSYEQYF.

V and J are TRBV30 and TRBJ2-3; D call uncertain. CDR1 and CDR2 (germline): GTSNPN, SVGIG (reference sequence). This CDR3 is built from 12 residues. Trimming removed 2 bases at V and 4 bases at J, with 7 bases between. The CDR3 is CAWSTSPDTQYF. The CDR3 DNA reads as TGTGCCTGGAGTACGAGTCCAGATACGCAGTATTTT.

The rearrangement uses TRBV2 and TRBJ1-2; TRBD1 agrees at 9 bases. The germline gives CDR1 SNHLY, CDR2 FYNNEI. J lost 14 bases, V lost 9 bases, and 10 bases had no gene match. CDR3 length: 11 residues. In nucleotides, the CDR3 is TGTGCCAGAGCCCGGACAGGGGCTCAAACCTTC. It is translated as CARARTGAQTF.

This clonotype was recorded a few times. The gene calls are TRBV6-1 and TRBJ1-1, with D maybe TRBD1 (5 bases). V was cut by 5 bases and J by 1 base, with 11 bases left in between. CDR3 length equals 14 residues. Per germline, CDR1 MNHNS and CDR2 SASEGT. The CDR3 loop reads CASSRIGGNTEAFF. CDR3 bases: TGTGCCAGCAGTAGAATTGGGGGGAACACTGAAGCTTTCTTT.